Listed below are T cell receptor beta chains from one sample, sequenced in a study of neurological immune-mediated disorders. MiXCR, applied by TCRdb to the 5' RACE reads, yields one record per CDR3 protein. The sample shows fewer than 25,000 distinct CDR3 sequences, under 11% of them seen only once. The material sequenced was PBMCs. These TCRs come from a woman aged 55-69 years with HTLV-1-associated myelopathy (HAM/TSP). Each CDR3 is given with its conserved first and last residue. Clone size is shown for a subset of rows, as once, few, many or a class of expanded clone.

size | J | V | CDR3
few | TRBJ1-5 | TRBV6-2/TRBV6-3 | CASQTGAVPQPQHF
NA | TRBJ1-2 | TRBV5-1 | CASSSQGPTYGYTF
many | TRBJ2-5 | TRBV18 | CASSPPHTEETQYF
many | TRBJ1-2 | TRBV3-1 | CASTGTLNTNGYTF
NA | TRBJ2-7 | TRBV2 | CASSERGGIYEQYF
many | TRBJ2-3 | TRBV7-6 | CASSLGFGGAVTDTQYF
many | TRBJ1-1 | TRBV18 | CASSPLQGQNTEAFF
many | TRBJ2-6 | TRBV3-1 | CASSQGGGANVLTF
many | TRBJ2-7 | TRBV11-2 | CASSHGTYRGGKYF
many | TRBJ2-1 | TRBV20-1 | CSARVGGAVYNEQFF
many | TRBJ1-1 | TRBV5-1 | CASQAEGTEAFF
many | TRBJ1-5 | TRBV9 | CASSVGPNQPQHF
many | TRBJ2-1 | TRBV27 | CASSLSYYNEQFF
NA | TRBJ2-1 | TRBV5-1 | CASSLEDSSYNEQFF
medium-sized | TRBJ2-1 | TRBV14 | CASSSTGGAEQFF
many | TRBJ1-2 | TRBV5-1 | CASSLVAGQGYTF
many | TRBJ2-1 | TRBV20-1 | CSARGRDFYNEQFF
NA | TRBJ1-1 | TRBV20-1 | CSAIASRGVTEAFF
many | TRBJ1-4 | TRBV6-1 | CASTPPRRPTNEKLFF
NA | TRBJ1-4 | TRBV29-1 | CSAAGQGDEKLFF
many | TRBJ2-1 | TRBV4-1 | CASSQDLLAGGSNNEQFF
many | TRBJ1-3 | TRBV7-2 | CASSLRGGGSSGNTIYF
NA | TRBJ1-2 | TRBV20-1 | CSSRTGDGYTF
many | TRBJ2-5 | TRBV20-1 | CSARSNPVWTETQYF
many | TRBJ2-2 | TRBV20-1 | CSARDGTETGELFF
medium-sized | TRBJ1-1 | TRBV10-3 | CAIGDQRGSYTEAFF
many | TRBJ2-3 | TRBV4-1 | CASRGTSGEDTQYF
many | TRBJ1-2 | TRBV7-9 | CASSLEAGINYGYTF
many | TRBJ1-2 | TRBV5-1 | CASSLGPGGGSYGYTF